This passage covers 14 T cell receptor beta chains from one sample sequenced in a study of CD8 T cells in ankylosing spondylitis. Study-wide findings and caveats: Ankylosing spondylitis blood seemed to carry a telltale TCR beta motif made of several highly homologous variants.

Antigens of these TCRs are unknown. TCRdb analysed the 5' RACE reads with MiXCR anew, one entry per CDR3 protein. Of fewer than 650,000 distinct CDR3 sequences in the sample, approximately 12% are singletons; the top ten hold almost 7%. The sample comprised blood, either unsorted or a sorted T cell fraction (not recorded which). These receptors were obtained from a male donor with ankylosing spondylitis.

This clonotype turned up a few times. The J gene is TRBJ2-1, the V gene TRBV3-1, with TRBD1 matching 7 bases. With 0 bases clipped from V and 7 bases from J, the junction kept 9 bases outside the gene matches. The CDR3 totals 16 residues. CDR1 and CDR2 (germline): LGHDT, YNNKEL (reference sequence). Written as DNA, the CDR3 is TGTGCCAGCAGCCAAGATTCGGCACAGGGGTGGAATGAGCAGTTCTTC. This codes for CASSQDSAQGWNEQFF.

This clonotype occurred many times. The chain carries TRBV11-2 and TRBJ2-2; D gene uncertain. From germline, CDR1 is SGHAT and CDR2 FQNNGV. V gave up 5 bases and J gave up 2 bases, with 9 bases separating them. This CDR3 is built from 14 residues. The DNA of the CDR3 is TGTGCCAGCAGCCCGGAGCTTAACACCGGGGAGCTGTTTTTT. Translating gives CASSPELNTGELFF.

In its sample, this clonotype was seen many times. This chain links TRBV5-1 with TRBJ2-1; 14 nucleotides line up with TRBD2. V lost 4 bases to trimming and J lost 8 bases; unmatched junction nucleotides: 5. The CDR3 runs to 15 residues. Germline V lookup: CDR1 SGHRS, CDR2 YFSETQ. CDR3 nucleotide sequence: TGCGCCAGCAGCATGACTAGCGGGAGGGCCGATGAGCAGTTCTTC. It is translated as CASSMTSGRADEQFF.

This clonotype showed up many times. The CDR3 DNA follows: TGTGCCAGCAGCCACAGGGATAATGAGCAGTTCTTC. Translating it yields CASSHRDNEQFF. V is TRBV12-3 or TRBV12-4 and J is TRBJ2-1; D possibly corresponds to TRBD1 (6 bases). Trimming took off 6 bases at V and 7 bases at J, with 10 bases between the two ends. The CDR3 consists of 12 residues.

This chain uses TRBV6-1 with TRBJ1-2; 8 bases are a match to TRBD1. Trimming at V came to 3 bases and at J to 7 bases, leaving 13 bases not matched to a gene. Germline-derived CDR1 and CDR2 are MNHNS and SASEGT. CDR3 length: 16 amino acids. The CDR3 region has the DNA TGTGCCAGCAGTGAGCCGTTAAGGCAGGGGGCTCGTGGCTACACCTTC. The encoded protein is CASSEPLRQGARGYTF.

This chain links TRBV24-1 with TRBJ2-3; D is possibly TRBD1 or TRBD2 (6 bases each). The CDR3 is made up of 16 amino acids. CDR1 is KGHDR, CDR2 SFDVKD, per germline. Trimming left V 5 bases short and J 3 bases short, with 17 bases between. The CDR3 reads CATSVGGRRSTDTQYF. Here the CDR3 DNA reads TGTGCCACCAGTGTAGGGGGGCGCCGGTCTACAGATACGCAGTATTTT.

This clonotype appeared many times. The chain recombines TRBV24-1 with TRBJ1-2; weak D call: TRBD1 (6 bases). Trimming shortened V by 2 bases and J by 4 bases, and 13 bases separated the two germline ends. The CDR3 runs to 15 residues. Germline lookup yields CDR1 KGHDR and CDR2 SFDVKD. The CDR3 is CATSDSGTNPYGYTF. The CDR3 nucleotides read TGTGCCACCAGTGATTCCGGGACAAACCCCTATGGCTACACCTTC.

V usage is TRBV12-3 or TRBV12-4 and J usage is TRBJ2-2; 7 bases map to TRBD2. The CDR3 length is 15 residues. With V trimmed by 6 bases and J by 6 bases, 10 bases remained unmatched. The CDR3 DNA reads TGTGCCAGCAGCCGGGAGGAAGGCCTTGCCGGGGAGCTGTTTTTT. Amino acids: CASSREEGLAGELFF.

This clonotype has more than one count but fewer than ten. This sequence joins TRBV11-2 and TRBJ2-4, with 16 bases aligning to TRBD2. This CDR3 region has 18 residues. V shed 6 bases and J 2 bases; nucleotides not matched to a gene: 7. Germline assignment: CDR1 SGHAT and CDR2 FQNNGV. The CDR3 reads CASRVGTSGRATKNIQYF. Here the CDR3 DNA reads TGTGCCAGCAGAGTAGGGACTAGCGGGAGGGCCACCAAAAACATTCAGTACTTC.

This chain links TRBV29-1 with TRBJ2-6, with a possible D match to TRBD2 (6 bases). V was pared by 6 bases and J by 0 bases, with 12 bases between. Germline-derived CDR1 and CDR2 are SQVTM and ANQGSEA. The CDR3 spans 15 residues. The CDR3 here is CSVLGGRSGANVLTF. The CDR3 nucleotides read TGCAGCGTCTTGGGGGGACGCTCTGGGGCCAACGTCCTGACTTTC.

This clonotype was counted a few times. The chain links TRBV7-9 to TRBJ2-1, with a tentative D call TRBD2 (6 bases). V gave up 5 bases and J gave up 7 bases, with 18 bases separating them. The CDR3 covers 15 residues. Looked up from germline, CDR1 is SEHNR and CDR2 is FQNEAQ (reference sequence). CDR3 loop: CASSRDSPRINEQFF. The CDR3 DNA reads TGTGCCAGCAGCCGGGACTCCCCACGTATAAATGAGCAGTTCTTC.

In this sample, this clonotype turned up many times. The rearrangement links TRBV15 to TRBJ2-5, with 9 positions matching TRBD1. CDR1 LNHNV and CDR2 YYDKDF come from the germline V gene (reference sequence). The CDR3 runs 14 residues. The V gene end was trimmed by 4 bases and the J gene end by 3 bases; junction bases not matched to a gene: 3. The CDR3 region has the DNA TGTGCCACCAGCACACGGACAGGGGAAGAGACCCAGTACTTC. This gives the protein CATSTRTGEETQYF.

For the CDR3, the DNA is TGCGCCAGCAGCTCCGGCGAGGGTGAAAAACTGTTTTTT. Residues: CASSSGEGEKLFF. The chain couples TRBV5-1 to TRBJ1-4; D unresolved. The germline gives CDR1 SGHRS, CDR2 YFSETQ. There are 13 residues in the CDR3. V shed 3 bases and J shed 7 bases, with 10 bases lying between them.

This clonotype was seen a few times. The V and J genes are TRBV11-2 and TRBJ2-1, with TRBD2 matching 10 bases. The V segment lost 3 bases and the J segment 8 bases; nucleotides outside the gene matches: 4. The CDR3 extends over 14 amino acids. The germline V gene has CDR1 SGHAT and CDR2 FQNNGV. For the CDR3, the DNA is TGTGCCAGCAGCTTGCCTAGCGGGAGTGATGAGCAGTTCTTC. Translating it yields CASSLPSGSDEQFF.